This is a list of T cell receptor beta chains from one sample in a study of T cell responses to AZD1222 COVID-19 vaccine. Measured with immunoSEQ multiplex PCR; TCRdb has only the in-frame clones, and not every one. The repertoire holds about 76,000 clones, with around nine tenths as singletons. Here the sequenced sample was peripheral blood, taken on day 0 of MenACWY control vaccination. All receptors come from an adult in good health. Both conserved end residues are part of each CDR3. The D gene is left open where the match is weak. Clone sizes are given selectively: once, few, many, or a class where the clone is expanded.

cdr3_nt cdr3_aa d_call v_call clone_size j_call
TGTGCCTGGACTCGGACAGTTGACTATGGCTACACCTTC CAWTRTVDYGYTF . TRBV30 . TRBJ1-2
TGTGCCAGCAGCCAAGAGGTGAATACGCAGTATTTT CASSQEVNTQYF . TRBV14 once TRBJ2-3
TGTGCCAGCAGTTACGGCAGGGGAGCTAACTATGGCTACACCTTC CASSYGRGANYGYTF . TRBV6-5 . TRBJ1-2
TGTGCCAGCAGCCCGAGCGGTGTAGATACGCAGTATTTT CASSPSGVDTQYF . TRBV6-2/TRBV6-3 . TRBJ2-3
TGTGCCAGCAGCGCGACAGGGAAGGGCACAGATACGCAGTATTTT CASSATGKGTDTQYF . TRBV21-1 . TRBJ2-3
TGTGCCAGCAGCCCAGGGGGTCGGGGCACTGAAGCTTTCTTT CASSPGGRGTEAFF TRBD1 TRBV7-9 . TRBJ1-1
TGTGCCTGGAGTCCGGGGAGGTACTATGGCTACACCTTC CAWSPGRYYGYTF . TRBV30 . TRBJ1-2
TGTGCCAGCAGTGAAAGGAGCTCCTATAATTCACCCCTCCACTTT CASSERSSYNSPLHF . TRBV2 . TRBJ1-6
TGTGCCAGCCTCGGCGTTAACTATGGCTACACCTTC CASLGVNYGYTF . TRBV6-5 . TRBJ1-2
TGTGCCAGCAGCCTACAGGGGGCAGACACCGGGGAGCTGTTTTTT CASSLQGADTGELFF TRBD1 TRBV5-4 . TRBJ2-2
TGTGCCAGCAGCGTAAACCAGGATCGTAGCGAGCAGTACTTC CASSVNQDRSEQYF . TRBV9 few TRBJ2-7
TGTGCCAGCAGCCAAGGTGTAAGCAATGAGCAGTTCTTC CASSQGVSNEQFF . TRBV3-1/TRBV3-2 medium-sized TRBJ2-1
TGTGCCAGCAGCGTAGCCCGCAAGTGGAAGTCGGCAGATACGCAGTATTTT CASSVARKWKSADTQYF . TRBV9 . TRBJ2-3
TGTGCCAGCAGCTTAGAAGGCAGGGGGCTACTACTTCATAATTCACCCCTCCACTTT CASSLEGRGLLLHNSPLHF TRBD1 TRBV7-9 once TRBJ1-6
TGTGCCAGCAGCCTAGACAGGGTAGCTCGCGGCTACACCTTC CASSLDRVARGYTF TRBD1 TRBV3-1/TRBV3-2 . TRBJ1-2
TGTGCCAGCAGCGTACATCAGGCGGAGCCAACCTACAATGAGCAGTTCTTC CASSVHQAEPTYNEQFF . TRBV9 . TRBJ2-1
TGTGCCAGCAGCGTTGGTGGGACTAGCGGTAATGAGCAGTTCTTC CASSVGGTSGNEQFF TRBD2 TRBV9 . TRBJ2-1
TGTGCCACCAGTAGGGACACGTTTCGGAATGAGCAGTTCTTC CATSRDTFRNEQFF . TRBV24-1 . TRBJ2-1
TGCAGTGCTAGAAGGGAGACAGCGGAGTACTTC CSARRETAEYF . TRBV20-1 few TRBJ2-4
TGTGCCACTCACAGGGAAGGAAACACCATATATTTT CATHREGNTIYF . TRBV10-3 . TRBJ1-3
TGTGCCAGCACTGCCGATGCGAACACCGGGGAGCTGTTTTTT CASTADANTGELFF . TRBV5-4 . TRBJ2-2
TGTGCCAGCAGTTCAGGGGGCGCAACTAATGAAAAACTGTTTTTT CASSSGGATNEKLFF TRBD1 TRBV28 few TRBJ1-4
TGTGCCAGCAGCTCTCTAGCGGAGCAGTTCTTC CASSSLAEQFF . TRBV7-9 . TRBJ2-1
TGTGCCAGCAGCCAAGCCTACAATGAGCAGTTCTTC CASSQAYNEQFF . TRBV3-1/TRBV3-2 . TRBJ2-1
TGTGCCTGGACAACCGGACAGGTCACAGATACGCAGTATTTT CAWTTGQVTDTQYF TRBD1 TRBV30 . TRBJ2-3
TGTGCCAGCAGCGCCCTTCAGACAACTAATGAAAAACTGTTTTTT CASSALQTTNEKLFF . TRBV2 once TRBJ1-4
TGTGCCAGCAGCTTAACGGGGGAAGAGACCCAGTACTTC CASSLTGEETQYF . TRBV11-3 once TRBJ2-5
TGTGCCAGCAGCTTTAAGCGGTTAGGCTACACCTTC CASSFKRLGYTF . TRBV11-2 . TRBJ1-2
TGTGCCAGCAGCCGGGATCCTTCTAACTATGGCTACACCTTC CASSRDPSNYGYTF . TRBV7-2 . TRBJ1-2
TGTGCCATCAGTGGAAGACTGCAAGAGACCCAGTACTTC CAISGRLQETQYF . TRBV10-3 . TRBJ2-5
TGTGCCATCAGTAGGACAGTTTCCTACGAGCAGTACTTC CAISRTVSYEQYF . TRBV10-3 few TRBJ2-7
TGTGCCAGTAGCCCCGGAGCCAATCAGCCCCAGCATTTT CASSPGANQPQHF . TRBV19 few TRBJ1-5
TGTGCCAGCGGGGGACTAGCTTCCTACAATGAGCAGTTCTTC CASGGLASYNEQFF TRBD2 TRBV9 . TRBJ2-1
TGTGCCACCAGCAGGTTCCAGGGTTCCTACGAGCAGTACTTC CATSRFQGSYEQYF . TRBV15 . TRBJ2-7
TGTGCCAGCAGTTATGTCCAGGGGCTCGGCGGCTACACCTTC CASSYVQGLGGYTF . TRBV28 . TRBJ1-2
TGTGCCAGCAGTTTTCGGACCTCTGGCTACACCTTC CASSFRTSGYTF . TRBV7-2 . TRBJ1-2
TGTGCCAGCAGTTGGGGCTCACCCCTCCACTTT CASSWGSPLHF . TRBV12-3/TRBV12-4 . TRBJ1-6
TGTGCCAGCAGTGAGCCAAGTGCGGGGGGGCAAGAGACCCAGTACTTC CASSEPSAGGQETQYF TRBD2 TRBV25-1 . TRBJ2-5
TGTGCCAGTAGCCCCCACGGAGGGCCGAGGAACACTGAAGCTTTCTTT CASSPHGGPRNTEAFF . TRBV19 few TRBJ1-1
TGTGCCAGCAGCGTAAGATCGACTAGTTCCAATGAGCAGTTCTTC CASSVRSTSSNEQFF . TRBV7-3 . TRBJ2-1
TGTGCCAGCAGTTTATGGGGCGGGAGGAATGAGCAGTTCTTC CASSLWGGRNEQFF TRBD2 TRBV27 . TRBJ2-1
TGTGCCAGCAGTTTTGAGAGTGGCTACACCTTC CASSFESGYTF . TRBV12-3/TRBV12-4 . TRBJ1-2